This T cell receptor (beta chain) was identified during a study of blood T cell repertoires in COVID-19. In the study's own analysis: Nucleated cell number was recorded as an estimate derived from reference gene primer amplification. The data were produced by immunoSEQ multiplex PCR, yet TCRdb's version contains in-frame clones alone and is incomplete. That table is the source of V, J and clone size, and D and trimming were worked out from the DNA. The profile shows about 200,000 clones, about 85% of them singletons. V was cut by 3 bases and J by 4 bases, with 12 bases left in between. In germline, CDR1 is LNHDA, CDR2 SQIVND (reference sequence). The length of the CDR3 is 14 residues.

The sample was peripheral blood. This TCR was sampled from a woman of 80 years or more with acute or convalescent COVID-19. The chain couples TRBV19 to TRBJ1-2; D is perhaps TRBD1 (5 bases). CDR3 bases: TGTGCCAGTAGTATTTGGGGGGTTTCCTATGGCTACACCTTC. The encoded protein is CASSIWGVSYGYTF.